This entry describes one T cell receptor (beta chain). This sample is part of a study of blood T cell repertoires in COVID-19. The age range of participants was about 18 to 90 years, with residence in some 25 US areas. Assignment of participants to cohorts was predicated upon participant-reported clinical history. The table came from immunoSEQ multiplex PCR; TCRdb's copy has only in-frame clones and leaves some out. The repertoire has 150,000 or so clones, roughly 90% of them found once; the top ten carry approximately 7%. CDR3 length equals 12 residues. Germline V CDR1 and CDR2: MNHEY, SVGAGI. The trim removed 6 bases at V and 4 bases at J, leaving 0 bases unmatched.

The sequence was obtained from a woman between 45 and 60 years old who had recovered from COVID-19. The J gene is TRBJ1-2, the V gene TRBV6-5, with 9 bases aligning to TRBD1. The sequencing sample was made of PBMCs or T cells enriched from blood (not recorded which). The CDR3: CASRQGAYGYTF. CDR3 DNA: TGTGCCAGCAGACAGGGGGCCTATGGCTACACCTTC.